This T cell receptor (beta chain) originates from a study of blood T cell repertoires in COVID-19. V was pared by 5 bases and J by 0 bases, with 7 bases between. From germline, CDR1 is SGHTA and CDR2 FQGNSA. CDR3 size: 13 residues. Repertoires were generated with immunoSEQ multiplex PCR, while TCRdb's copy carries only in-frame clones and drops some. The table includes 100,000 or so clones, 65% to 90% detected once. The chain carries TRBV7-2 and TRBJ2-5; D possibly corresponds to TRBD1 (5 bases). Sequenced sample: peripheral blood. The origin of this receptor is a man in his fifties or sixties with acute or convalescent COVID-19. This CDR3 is CASSQGYQETQYF. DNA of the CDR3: TGTGCCAGCAGCCAGGGATACCAAGAGACCCAGTACTTC.